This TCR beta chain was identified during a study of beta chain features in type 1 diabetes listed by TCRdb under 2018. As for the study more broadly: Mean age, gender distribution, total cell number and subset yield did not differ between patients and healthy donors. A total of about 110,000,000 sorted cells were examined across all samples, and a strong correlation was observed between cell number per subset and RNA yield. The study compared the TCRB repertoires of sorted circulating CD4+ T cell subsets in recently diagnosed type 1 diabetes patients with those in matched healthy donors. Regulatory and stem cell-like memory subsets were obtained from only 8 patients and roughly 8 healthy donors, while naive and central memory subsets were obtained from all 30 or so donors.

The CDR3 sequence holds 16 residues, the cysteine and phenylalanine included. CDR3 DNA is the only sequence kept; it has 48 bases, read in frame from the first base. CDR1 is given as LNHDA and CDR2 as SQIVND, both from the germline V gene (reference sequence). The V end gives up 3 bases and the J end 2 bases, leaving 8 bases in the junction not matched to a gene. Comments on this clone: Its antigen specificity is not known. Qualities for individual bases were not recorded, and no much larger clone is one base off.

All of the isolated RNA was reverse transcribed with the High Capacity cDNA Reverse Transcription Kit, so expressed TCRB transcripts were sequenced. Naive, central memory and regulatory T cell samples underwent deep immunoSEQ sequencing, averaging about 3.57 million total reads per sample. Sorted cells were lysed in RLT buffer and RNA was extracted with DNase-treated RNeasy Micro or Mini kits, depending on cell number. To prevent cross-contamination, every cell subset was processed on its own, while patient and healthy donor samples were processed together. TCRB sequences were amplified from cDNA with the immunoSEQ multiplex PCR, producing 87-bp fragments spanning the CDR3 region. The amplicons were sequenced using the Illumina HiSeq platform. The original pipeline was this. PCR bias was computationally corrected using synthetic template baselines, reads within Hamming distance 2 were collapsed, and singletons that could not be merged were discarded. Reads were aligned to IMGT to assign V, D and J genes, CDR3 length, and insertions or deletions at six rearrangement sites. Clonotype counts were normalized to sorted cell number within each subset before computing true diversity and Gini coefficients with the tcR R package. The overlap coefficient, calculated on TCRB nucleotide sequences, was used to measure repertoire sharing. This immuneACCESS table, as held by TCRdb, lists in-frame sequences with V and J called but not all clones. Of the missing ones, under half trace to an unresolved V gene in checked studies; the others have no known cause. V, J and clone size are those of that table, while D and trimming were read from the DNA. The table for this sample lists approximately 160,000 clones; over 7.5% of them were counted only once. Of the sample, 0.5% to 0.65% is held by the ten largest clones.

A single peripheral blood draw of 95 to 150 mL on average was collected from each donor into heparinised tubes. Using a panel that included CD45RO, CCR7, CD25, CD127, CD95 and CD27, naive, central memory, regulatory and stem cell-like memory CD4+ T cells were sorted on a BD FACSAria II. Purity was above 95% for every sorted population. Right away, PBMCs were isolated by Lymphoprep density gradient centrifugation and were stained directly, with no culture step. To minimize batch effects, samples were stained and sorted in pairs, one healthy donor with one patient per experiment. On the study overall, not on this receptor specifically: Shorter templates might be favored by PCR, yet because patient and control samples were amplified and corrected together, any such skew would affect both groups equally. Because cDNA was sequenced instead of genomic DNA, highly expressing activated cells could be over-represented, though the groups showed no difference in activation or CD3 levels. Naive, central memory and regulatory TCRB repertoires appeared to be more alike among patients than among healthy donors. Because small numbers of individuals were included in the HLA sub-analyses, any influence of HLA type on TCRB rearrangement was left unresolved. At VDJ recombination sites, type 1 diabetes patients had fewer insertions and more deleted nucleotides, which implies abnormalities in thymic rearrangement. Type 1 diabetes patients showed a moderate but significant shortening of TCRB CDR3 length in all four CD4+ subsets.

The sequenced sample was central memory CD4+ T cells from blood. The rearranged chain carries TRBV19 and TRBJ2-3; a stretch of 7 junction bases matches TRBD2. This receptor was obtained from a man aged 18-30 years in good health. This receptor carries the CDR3 CASSMNPSGITDTQYF. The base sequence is TGTGCCAGTAGTATGAACCCTAGCGGAATCACAGATACGCAGTATTTT.